The 28 T cell receptor beta chains in this list originate from one sample, sequenced in a study of blood T cell repertoires in COVID-19 (dated by TCRdb to the early 2020s). The library came from the immunoSEQ multiplex PCR assay. This immuneACCESS table, as held by TCRdb, lists in-frame sequences with V and J called but not all clones. Of the missing ones, under half trace to an unresolved V gene in checked studies; the others have no known cause. The sample yields 250,000 or so clones; around 86% were counted once. The ten largest clones take up roughly 2.6% of the sample. Sequencing input: PBMCs or T cells enriched from blood (not recorded which). These receptors were collected from a woman under 30 who had recovered from COVID-19.

This chain joins TRBV4-3 and TRBJ1-2; D is unresolved. The CDR3 is 15 amino acids. Germline-derived CDR1 and CDR2 are LGHNA and YSLEER. The V end was cut by 0 bases, the J end by 4 bases, with 12 bases between. The CDR3 bases are TGCGCCAGCAGCCAAGATTTGGGAGAAGCCTATGGCTACACCTTC. This sequence encodes CASSQDLGEAYGYTF.

The chain links TRBV4-1 to TRBJ1-1, with 9 bases matching TRBD1. This CDR3 contains 15 residues. CDR1 is MGHRA, CDR2 YSYEKL, per germline. V lost 1 base, J lost 2 bases, and 2 bases stayed unmatched. The CDR3, as DNA: TGCGCCAGCAGCCAAGGACAGGGGGTTAACACTGAAGCTTTCTTT. Translation gives CASSQGQGVNTEAFF.

J is TRBJ2-6 and V is TRBV19; D unclear. The germline V and J ends were trimmed by 8 bases and 0 bases, with 8 bases remaining between them. The germline CDR1 and CDR2 sequences are LNHDA and SQIVND (reference sequence). This CDR3 spans 14 amino acids. The CDR3 is CASLQPSGANVLTF. The DNA for the CDR3 is TGTGCCAGTTTACAACCCTCTGGGGCCAACGTCCTGACTTTC.

The V gene is TRBV5-1, the J gene TRBJ2-1; 12 bases align to TRBD2. Looked up from germline, CDR1 is SGHRS and CDR2 is YFSETQ. J gave up 8 bases and V 0 bases, and 9 bases lay outside the gene matches. This CDR3 contains 17 residues. The CDR3 loop reads CASSLDPGLAGSDEQFF. The CDR3 bases are TGCGCCAGCAGCTTGGACCCTGGACTAGCGGGATCCGATGAGCAGTTCTTC.

The table lists this clone with a count of one. V and J are TRBV30 and TRBJ1-2; D unresolved. This CDR3 contains 16 residues. The V and J ends lost 4 bases and 4 bases respectively, with 22 bases between them. The germline V gene encodes CDR1 GTSNPN and CDR2 SVGIG (reference sequence). Here the CDR3 DNA reads TGTGCCTGGAATCATGGCGCCGTAGGAGGCGTCTATGGCTACACCTTC. Its translation: CAWNHGAVGGVYGYTF.

This rearrangement joins TRBV19 to TRBJ2-3, with unresolved D. Trimming left V 3 bases short and J 0 bases short, with 10 bases between. Germline loops: CDR1 LNHDA, CDR2 SQIVND (reference sequence). CDR3 length: 15 amino acids. In DNA form, the CDR3 reads TGTGCCAGTAGTATTCAGCCGACTAGCACAGATACGCAGTATTTT. Protein sequence: CASSIQPTSTDTQYF.

The rearrangement links TRBV7-9 to TRBJ2-7; 7 nucleotides line up with TRBD1. This CDR3 is 14 amino acids long. V was pared by 5 bases and J by 4 bases, with 8 bases of the junction left unmatched. Germline V gives CDR1 SEHNR, CDR2 FQNEAQ (reference sequence). CDR3 coding DNA: TGTGCCAGCAGCCCTTGGACAGGTTTTTACGAGCAGTACTTC. Residues: CASSPWTGFYEQYF.

J is TRBJ2-7 and V is TRBV6-5; D possibly corresponds to TRBD2 (7 bases). Looked up from germline, CDR1 is MNHEY and CDR2 is SVGAGI. The CDR3 runs 16 residues. V was pared by 4 bases and J by 5 bases, with 21 bases between. For the CDR3, the DNA is TGTGCCAGCAGTTCTTACTATGGGGGGGCTAGGGACGAGCAGTACTTC. The encoded protein is CASSSYYGGARDEQYF.

V is TRBV28 and J is TRBJ1-2; TRBD1 is a possible D gene (6 bases). The germline CDR1 and CDR2 sequences are MDHEN and SYDVKM. With 2 bases removed from V and 4 bases from J, the gap between germline ends came to 11 bases. This CDR3 has 14 residues. The CDR3 DNA reads as TGTGCCAGCAGTTTAGGGGGCGCGATCTATGGCTACACCTTC. Its translation: CASSLGGAIYGYTF.

This clone was seen just once. The chain carries TRBV5-6 and TRBJ2-3, with D perhaps TRBD2 (5 bases). This CDR3 contains 14 residues. CDR1 is SGHDT, CDR2 YYEEEE, per germline. V shed 1 base and J shed 2 bases, with 8 bases lying between them. CDR3 loop: CASSLKRDTDTQYF. The DNA of the CDR3 is TGTGCCAGCAGCTTGAAACGGGACACAGATACGCAGTATTTT.

The genes are TRBV4-1 and TRBJ1-6, with TRBD1 matching 10 bases. The V segment lost 0 bases and the J segment 6 bases; nucleotides outside the gene matches: 5. This CDR3 spans 17 amino acids. Germline CDR1 reads MGHRA; CDR2 reads YSYEKL. CDR3 nucleotide sequence: TGCGCCAGCAGCCAAGATTCAGGGGACAGGGGTAATTCACCCCTCCACTTT. Translation gives CASSQDSGDRGNSPLHF.

The chain uses TRBV19 and TRBJ1-1; 8 bases line up with TRBD1. Germline CDR1 LNHDA, CDR2 SQIVND (reference sequence). With V trimmed by 3 bases and J by 0 bases, 3 bases remained unmatched. This CDR3 comprises 15 residues. The CDR3 spells CASSIGTGLNTEAFF. The CDR3 nucleotides are TGTGCCAGTAGTATTGGGACAGGATTGAACACTGAAGCTTTCTTT.

The chain is built from TRBV11-2 and TRBJ1-4, with TRBD1 as a possible D gene (5 bases). This CDR3 has 14 residues. V was clipped by 5 bases and J by 5 bases, with 12 bases between them. CDR1 is SGHAT and CDR2 is FQNNGV in the germline V gene. CDR3 residues: CASSQGFLNEKLFF. The CDR3 nucleotides read TGTGCCAGCAGCCAGGGATTTTTGAATGAAAAACTGTTTTTT.

This clone appeared once. The DNA of the CDR3 is TGCAGCGTTGAAGGGTCAGGAGGGGTCCAAGAGACCCAGTACTTC. Amino acid sequence: CSVEGSGGVQETQYF. This chain joins TRBV29-1 and TRBJ2-5, with D possibly TRBD2 on 6 matching bases. Trimming shortened V by 1 base and J by 1 base, and 13 bases separated the two germline ends. This CDR3 has 15 residues. Germline CDR1 is SQVTM and CDR2 is ANQGSEA.

This chain links TRBV18 with TRBJ1-3; possibly TRBD1 for D (5 bases). Germline-derived CDR1 and CDR2 are KGHSH and LQKENI. The CDR3 has 15 amino acids. Trimming pared 5 bases from V and 0 bases from J, leaving 11 bases between. CDR3 sequence reads: CASSYDRDSGNTIYF. CDR3 DNA sequence: TGTGCCAGCTCATACGACAGAGACTCTGGAAACACCATATATTTT.

To note about this clone: Mismatch with germline at one junction end may stem from a read error. V usage is TRBV12-3 or TRBV12-4 and J usage is TRBJ2-4, with 8 nucleotides matching TRBD2. CDR3 length: 13 amino acids. This CDR3 is CASSLAGPNIQYF. CDR3 in DNA: TGTGCCAGCAGTCTAGCGGGCCCAAACATTCAGTACTTC.

This clone was observed a few times. The gene calls are TRBV5-1 and TRBJ1-4; tentative D call: TRBD1 (6 bases). Germline values: CDR1 SGHRS, CDR2 YFSETQ. The CDR3 sequence is 14 residues long. Trimming cost V 1 base and J 7 bases, with 11 bases left between them. The DNA for the CDR3 is TGCGCCAGCAGCTTGTCCGGGGGGCGTGAAAAACTGTTTTTT. Translation gives CASSLSGGREKLFF.

The gene calls are TRBV6-1 and TRBJ2-7; TRBD1 is a possible D gene (5 bases). Germline V gene lookup returns CDR1 MNHNS and CDR2 SASEGT. The V end lost 3 bases, the J end lost 6 bases, and 15 bases lay between the germline ends. The CDR3 length is 14 residues. CDR3 sequence reads: CASSETVGIGEQYF. CDR3 nucleotides: TGTGCCAGCAGTGAGACAGTAGGGATCGGCGAGCAGTACTTC.

The chain uses TRBV19 and TRBJ1-5, with D perhaps TRBD1 (6 bases). Germline V gene data show CDR1 as LNHDA and CDR2 as SQIVND (reference sequence). The CDR3 extends over 14 amino acids. Trimming left V 9 bases short and J 6 bases short, with 18 bases between. CDR3 coding DNA: TGTGCCAGCCCCGGACAGTCCTCGCGTCAGCCCCAGCATTTT. Translating gives CASPGQSSRQPQHF.

This clone came up once. The V and J genes are TRBV30 and TRBJ2-5; D call uncertain. Per the germline V gene, CDR1 is GTSNPN and CDR2 is SVGIG (reference sequence). The length of the CDR3 is 14 residues. V lost 2 bases, J lost 1 base, and 11 bases lay in between. CDR3 sequence: CAWSYSYSQETQYF. The CDR3 bases are TGTGCCTGGAGTTATAGTTATTCCCAAGAGACCCAGTACTTC.

V gene TRBV7-9 combines with J gene TRBJ2-1; 7 bases are a match to TRBD2. Germline V gene lookup returns CDR1 SEHNR and CDR2 FQNEAQ (reference sequence). The CDR3 runs to 16 residues. With V trimmed by 5 bases and J by 0 bases, 7 bases remained unmatched. CDR3 loop: CASSVPTSHSYNEQFF. For the CDR3, the DNA is TGTGCCAGCAGCGTTCCGACTAGCCACTCCTACAATGAGCAGTTCTTC. Based on the CDR3 plus reference TRBV7-9 and TRBJ2-1, the full variable domain is DTGVSQNPRHKITKRGQNVTFRCDPISEHNRLYWYRQTLGQGPEFLTYFQNEAQLEKSRLLSDRFSAERPKGSFSTLEIQRTEQGDSAMYLCASSVPTSHSYNEQFFGPGTRLTVL.

V usage is TRBV3-1 (or the pseudogene TRBV3-2) and J usage is TRBJ2-7, with 12 bases lining up with TRBD2. Germline loops: CDR1 LGHDT, CDR2 YNNKEL (reference sequence). CDR3 length: 15 residues. Trimming removed 0 bases from V and 7 bases from J; junction bases left unmatched: 4. The CDR3 DNA reads TGTGCCAGCAGCCAAGAGCTAGCGGGGGGGCTTGAGCAGTACTTC. Translating it yields CASSQELAGGLEQYF.

This rearrangement joins TRBV5-4 to TRBJ2-7, with 7 nucleotides matching TRBD1. The CDR3 runs to 13 residues. Germline V CDR1 and CDR2: SGHNT, YYREEE (reference sequence). Unmatched junction bases numbered 2, after V lost 0 bases and J lost 5 bases. The CDR3, as DNA: TGTGCCAGCAGCTTGGACAGGGGCAACGAGCAGTACTTC. Amino acids: CASSLDRGNEQYF.

This clone was counted a single time. The chain links TRBV10-2 to TRBJ2-5; 15 nucleotides agree with TRBD2. CDR1 WSHSY and CDR2 SAAADI come from the germline V gene. CDR3 length: 16 residues. The J segment lost 5 bases and the V segment lost 4 bases, leaving 5 bases of the junction unmatched. CDR3 sequence: CASSGTSGRARETQYF. The CDR3 DNA reads as TGCGCCAGCAGTGGGACTAGCGGGAGGGCCCGGGAGACCCAGTACTTC.

This clone was found once. The V call is TRBV2, the J call TRBJ1-5; D ambiguous. Germline V lookup: CDR1 SNHLY, CDR2 FYNNEI. The V end lost 6 bases, the J end lost 0 bases, and 6 bases lay between the germline ends. This CDR3 is 13 amino acids long. CDR3 amino acids: CASRTNSNQPQHF. CDR3 DNA: TGTGCCAGCAGAACTAATAGCAATCAGCCCCAGCATTTT.

This chain connects TRBV4-1 to TRBJ2-6; 8 bases fit TRBD1. The ends lost 4 bases at V and 0 bases at J; junction bases unmatched: 2. The CDR3 is 16 amino acids. Germline CDR1 and CDR2: MGHRA and YSYEKL. The CDR3 sequence is CASSPGQGSGANVLTF. The DNA of the CDR3 is TGCGCCAGCAGCCCCGGACAGGGCTCTGGGGCCAACGTCCTGACTTTC.

This clone has more than one count but fewer than ten. V gene TRBV10-2 combines with J gene TRBJ1-2, with no clear D. This CDR3 has 15 amino acids. The germline V and J ends were trimmed by 0 bases and 4 bases, with 12 bases remaining between them. In germline, CDR1 is WSHSY, CDR2 SAAADI. The CDR3 sequence: CASSESIEPIYGYTF. CDR3 coding DNA: TGCGCCAGCAGTGAGTCGATTGAGCCTATCTATGGCTACACCTTC.

In DNA form, the CDR3 reads TGTGCCAGCAGCCAAGCGTATGGGGAGACAGGGGCAACCGGGGAGCTGTTTTTT. Translated: CASSQAYGETGATGELFF. V usage is TRBV3-1 (or the pseudogene TRBV3-2) and J usage is TRBJ2-2; 8 nucleotides agree with TRBD1. The CDR3 is made up of 18 amino acids. J gave up 5 bases and V 1 base, and 12 bases lay outside the gene matches. Germline V lookup: CDR1 LGHDT, CDR2 YNNKEL (reference sequence).